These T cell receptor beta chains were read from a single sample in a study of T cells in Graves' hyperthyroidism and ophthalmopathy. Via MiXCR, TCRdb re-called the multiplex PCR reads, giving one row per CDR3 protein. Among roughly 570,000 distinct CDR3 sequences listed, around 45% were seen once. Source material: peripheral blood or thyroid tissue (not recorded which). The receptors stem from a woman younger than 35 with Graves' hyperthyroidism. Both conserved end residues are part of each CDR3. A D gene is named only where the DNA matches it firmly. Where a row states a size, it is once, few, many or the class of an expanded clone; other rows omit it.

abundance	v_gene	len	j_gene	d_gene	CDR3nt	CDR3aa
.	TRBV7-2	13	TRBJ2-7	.	TGTGCCAGCAGCTGGGGATTTGAGAATGAGCAGTACTTC	CASSWGFENEQYF
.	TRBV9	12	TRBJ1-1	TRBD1	TGTGCCAGCAGCGCCTGGACAGGGGAAGCTTTCTTT	CASSAWTGEAFF
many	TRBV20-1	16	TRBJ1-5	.	TGCAGTGCTAGAGGAAACGAGGGAAGGATCAATCAGCCCCAGCATTTT	CSARGNEGRINQPQHF
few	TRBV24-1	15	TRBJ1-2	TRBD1	TGTGCCACCCCTCCTAGGACAGGGGGCTTATATGGCTACACCTTC	CATPPRTGGLYGYTF
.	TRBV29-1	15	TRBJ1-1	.	TGCAGTGCCGTCAACCCCAGCCAAGGTGGCACTGAAGCTTTCTTT	CSAVNPSQGGTEAFF
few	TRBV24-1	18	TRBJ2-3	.	TGTGCCACCAGTGATTTGCCTTACTCAACCGAGAGAACAGATACGCAGTATTTT	CATSDLPYSTERTDTQYF
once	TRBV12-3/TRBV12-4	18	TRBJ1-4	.	TGTGCCAGCAGCCGAGGACAGCAGGGTTATGTGTCTAATGAAAAACTGTTTTTT	CASSRGQQGYVSNEKLFF
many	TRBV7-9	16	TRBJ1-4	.	TGTGCCAGCAGCTTACCTCAGGGGACAACTAATGAAAAACTGTTTTTT	CASSLPQGTTNEKLFF
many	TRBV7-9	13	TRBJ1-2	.	TGTGCCAGCAGCTTACAGACAGACTATGGCTACACCTTC	CASSLQTDYGYTF
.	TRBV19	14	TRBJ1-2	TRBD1	TGTGCCAGTAGTCCCGGACAGGCGAGCTATGGCTACACCTTC	CASSPGQASYGYTF
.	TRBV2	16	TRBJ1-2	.	TGTGCCAGCAGTGATAACCAGGGCAAAGCTAACTATGGCTACACCTTC	CASSDNQGKANYGYTF
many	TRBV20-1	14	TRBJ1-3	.	TGCAGTGCTAGACCATCGACAGTTGGAAACACCATATATTTT	CSARPSTVGNTIYF
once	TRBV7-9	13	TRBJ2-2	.	TGTGCCAGCAGCTCCTCCGCGACAGGGGAGCTGTTTTTT	CASSSSATGELFF
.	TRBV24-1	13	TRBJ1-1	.	TGTGCCACCCGAACGGCGGAAAACACTGAAGCTTTCTTT	CATRTAENTEAFF
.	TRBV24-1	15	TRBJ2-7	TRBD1	TGTGCCAGCAGGGCCTTTGGGACAGACCTCTACGAGCAGTACTTC	CASRAFGTDLYEQYF
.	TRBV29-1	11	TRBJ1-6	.	TGCAGCAGCCAACGGAATTCACCCCTCCACTTT	CSSQRNSPLHF
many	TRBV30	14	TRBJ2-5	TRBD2	TGTGCCTTTGAAGGACTAGCGGGCGGGGAGACCCAGTACTTC	CAFEGLAGGETQYF
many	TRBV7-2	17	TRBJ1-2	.	TGTGCCAGCAGCCGTACTAGTCTACGGGGGCGCGGGAATGGCTACACCTTC	CASSRTSLRGRGNGYTF
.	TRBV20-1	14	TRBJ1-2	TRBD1	TGCAGTGCCACCGCGGACAGGGAAGACTATGGCTACACCTTC	CSATADREDYGYTF
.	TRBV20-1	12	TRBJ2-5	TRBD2	TGCAGTGCGGACGGAAGGCGGGAGGGCCAGTACTTC	CSADGRREGQYF
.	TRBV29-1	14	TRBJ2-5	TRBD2	TGCAGCCAAGGCGGACTAGCGGGCCAAGAGACCCAGTACTTC	CSQGGLAGQETQYF
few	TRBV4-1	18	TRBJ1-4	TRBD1	TGCGCCAGCAGCCTTAATGGGCGGGACAGGGGATCTAATGAAAAACTGTTTTTT	CASSLNGRDRGSNEKLFF
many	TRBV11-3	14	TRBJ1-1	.	TGTGCCAGCAGCTATGGGGTTGGGACAACTGAAGCTTTCTTT	CASSYGVGTTEAFF
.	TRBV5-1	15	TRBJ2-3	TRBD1	TGCGCCAGTGTACAGGGGAGAAGGGGCACAGATACGCAGTATTTT	CASVQGRRGTDTQYF
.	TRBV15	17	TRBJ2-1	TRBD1	TGTGCCACCAGCAGGGTCTTAGGGGGCCTCTCCTACAATGAGCAGTTCTTC	CATSRVLGGLSYNEQFF
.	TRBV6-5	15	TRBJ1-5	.	TGTGCCAGCAGTTACGGGGCGGGACCCTCACAGCCCCAGCATTTT	CASSYGAGPSQPQHF
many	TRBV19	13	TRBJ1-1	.	TGTGCCAGTAGTAAGACCCGTGGGACTGAAGCTTTCTTT	CASSKTRGTEAFF
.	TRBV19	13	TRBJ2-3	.	TGTGCCAGTACCCGAGGACACCGAGATACGCAGTATTTT	CASTRGHRDTQYF
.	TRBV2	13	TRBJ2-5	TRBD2	TGTGCCAGCAAATCGGGGGGAGACGAGACCCAGTACTTC	CASKSGGDETQYF
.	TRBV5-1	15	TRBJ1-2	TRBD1	TGCGCCAGCAGCTTGGGGACAGGACGGGAAGTGGGCTACACCTTC	CASSLGTGREVGYTF
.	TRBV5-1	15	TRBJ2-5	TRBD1	TGCGCCAGCAGCTCGGGACAGGGGTACCAAGAGACCCAGTACTTC	CASSSGQGYQETQYF
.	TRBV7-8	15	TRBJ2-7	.	TGTGCCAGCAGCTTAGAGGGGGGGGCAGTCGTTAAGCAGTACTTC	CASSLEGGAVVKQYF
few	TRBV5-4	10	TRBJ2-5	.	TGTGCCAGCCCCGCCGTGGCCCAGTACTTC	CASPAVAQYF
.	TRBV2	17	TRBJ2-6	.	TGTGCCAACAGTGATCCGGGTTCCCCTTCTGGGGCCAACGTCCTGACTTTC	CANSDPGSPSGANVLTF
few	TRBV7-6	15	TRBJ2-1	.	TGTGCCAGCAGCTTACTGGCGGAATCCTACAATGAGCAGTTCTTC	CASSLLAESYNEQFF
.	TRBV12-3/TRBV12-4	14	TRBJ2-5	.	TGTGCCAGCAGTGGGCGAGGGCTGTCGGAGACCCAGTACTTC	CASSGRGLSETQYF